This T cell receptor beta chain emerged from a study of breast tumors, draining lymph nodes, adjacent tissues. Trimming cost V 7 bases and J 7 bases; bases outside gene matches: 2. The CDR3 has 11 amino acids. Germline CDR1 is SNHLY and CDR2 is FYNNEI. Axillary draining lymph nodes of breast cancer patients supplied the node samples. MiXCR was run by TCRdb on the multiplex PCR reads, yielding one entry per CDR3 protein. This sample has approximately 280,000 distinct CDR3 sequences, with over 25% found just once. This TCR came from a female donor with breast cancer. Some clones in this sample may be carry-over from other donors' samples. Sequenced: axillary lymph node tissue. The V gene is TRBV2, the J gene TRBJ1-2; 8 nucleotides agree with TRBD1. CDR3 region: CASTDRVGYTF. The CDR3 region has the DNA TGTGCCAGCACGGACAGGGTTGGCTACACCTTC.